Described below is a single T cell receptor (beta chain) sequence and its context. No antigen is known for it. These data originate in a study of cytomegalovirus exposure and HLA in healthy donors. Trimming stripped 6 bases from V and 4 bases from J, with 12 bases between. The germline CDR1 and CDR2 sequences are LNHDA and SQIVND (reference sequence). The CDR3 is 13 residues long. In the PCR, 60 Vbeta and 13 Jbeta primers were used. Method: immunoSEQ multiplex PCR; TCRdb's copy keeps in-frame clones and lacks some. The sample carries about 93,000 clones, around 76% recorded once. Study observations and caveats: A likely sequencing artifact accounted for one observed cluster of highly shared sequence variants. Some TCR beta chains (164 of them) were listed as cytomegalovirus-associated.

The sample taken for sequencing was PBMCs. This clonotype originated in a man aged 25 to 40 in good health and CMV-seronegative. J is TRBJ1-2 and V is TRBV19; TRBD1 might be the D (5 bases). CDR3 in amino acids: CASRGRQLYGYTF. The CDR3 region has the DNA TGTGCCAGTAGGGGCCGACAGCTCTATGGCTACACCTTC. Looking up the rest from reference TRBV19 and TRBJ1-2 gives the full variable domain: DGGITQSPKYLFRKEGQNVTLSCEQNLNHDAMYWYRQDPGQGLRLIYYSQIVNDFQKGDIAEGYSVSREKKESFPLTVTSAQKNPTAFYLCASRGRQLYGYTFGSGTRLTVV.